The TCR beta chain described here comes from a study of blood T cell repertoires in COVID-19. About the research overall: T cells, B-cell-depleted T cells, or PBMCs provided the cDNA or gDNA that served as material.

The length of the CDR3 is 16 residues. The germline CDR1 and CDR2 sequences are SGHAT and FQNNGV. V was pared by 5 bases and J by 9 bases, with 26 bases between. The Seattle site enrolled patients during active infection and followed them longitudinally. Authors' processing steps: From reference gene primer amplification, estimates of nucleated cell counts were derived. Clones were read by immunoSEQ multiplex PCR, and TCRdb kept only the in-frame ones, dropping some. V and J calls and clone size come straight from that table; D and trimming were deduced from the DNA. The sample contains approximately 480,000 clones, 89% of which appear only once.

J is TRBJ2-7 and V is TRBV11-2; D is perhaps TRBD2 (8 bases). The sequence was obtained from a man aged 18 to 30 with COVID-19, enrolled during active disease. Sequenced material: peripheral blood. The CDR3 is CASSARGGQTLSGQYF. CDR3 DNA sequence: TGTGCCAGCAGCGCCCGGGGGGGACAGACCTTATCCGGGCAGTACTTC.